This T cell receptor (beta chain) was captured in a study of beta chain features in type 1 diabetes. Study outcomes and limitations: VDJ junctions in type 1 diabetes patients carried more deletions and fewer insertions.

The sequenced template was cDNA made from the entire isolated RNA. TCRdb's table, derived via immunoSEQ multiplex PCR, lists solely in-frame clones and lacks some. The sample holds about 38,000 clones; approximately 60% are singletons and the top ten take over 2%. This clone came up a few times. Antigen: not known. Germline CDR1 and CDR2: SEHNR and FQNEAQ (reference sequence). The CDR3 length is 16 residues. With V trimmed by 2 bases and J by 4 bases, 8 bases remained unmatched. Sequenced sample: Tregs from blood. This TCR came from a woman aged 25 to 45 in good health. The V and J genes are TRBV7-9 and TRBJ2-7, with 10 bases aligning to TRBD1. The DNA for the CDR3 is TGTGCCAGCAGCTTACCCGGGGGACAGGGGCGATACGAGCAGTACTTC. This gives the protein CASSLPGGQGRYEQYF.